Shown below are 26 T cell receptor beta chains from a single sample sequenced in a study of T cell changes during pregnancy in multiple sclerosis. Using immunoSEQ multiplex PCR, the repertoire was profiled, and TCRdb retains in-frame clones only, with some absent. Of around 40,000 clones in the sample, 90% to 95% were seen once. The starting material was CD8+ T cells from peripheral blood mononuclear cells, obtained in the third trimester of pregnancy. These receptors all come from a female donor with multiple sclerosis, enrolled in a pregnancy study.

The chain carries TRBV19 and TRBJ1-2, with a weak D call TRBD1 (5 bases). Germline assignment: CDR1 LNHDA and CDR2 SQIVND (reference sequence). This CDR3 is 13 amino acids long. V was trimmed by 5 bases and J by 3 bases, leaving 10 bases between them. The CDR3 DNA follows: TGTGCCAGTAGTGCCACGGGGGACTATGGCTACACCTTC. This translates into CASSATGDYGYTF.

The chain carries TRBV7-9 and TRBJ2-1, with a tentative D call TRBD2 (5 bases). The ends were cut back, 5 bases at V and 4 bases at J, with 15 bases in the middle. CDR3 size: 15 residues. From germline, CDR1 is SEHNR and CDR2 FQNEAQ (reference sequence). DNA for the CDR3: TGTGCCAGCAGCCAATCACGGGGTAGATACAATGAGCAGTTCTTC. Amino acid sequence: CASSQSRGRYNEQFF.

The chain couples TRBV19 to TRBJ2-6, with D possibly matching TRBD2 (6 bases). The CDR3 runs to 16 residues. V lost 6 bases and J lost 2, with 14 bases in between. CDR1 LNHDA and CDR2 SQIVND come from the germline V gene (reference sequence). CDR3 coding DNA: TGTGCCAGTAGAAATACCGGGAGCCCTGGGGCCAACGTCCTGACTTTC. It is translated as CASRNTGSPGANVLTF.

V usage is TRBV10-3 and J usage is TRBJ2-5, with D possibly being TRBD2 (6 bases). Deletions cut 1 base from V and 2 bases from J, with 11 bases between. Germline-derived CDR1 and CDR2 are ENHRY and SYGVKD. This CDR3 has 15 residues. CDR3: CAISELGLQQETQYF. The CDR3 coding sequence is TGTGCCATCAGTGAGTTAGGACTACAGCAAGAGACCCAGTACTTC.

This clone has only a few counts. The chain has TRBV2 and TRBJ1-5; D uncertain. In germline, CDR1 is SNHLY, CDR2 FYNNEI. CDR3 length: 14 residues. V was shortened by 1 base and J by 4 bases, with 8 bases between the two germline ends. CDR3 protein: CASSEGRENQPQHF. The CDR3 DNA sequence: TGTGCCAGCAGTGAAGGTCGGGAAAATCAGCCCCAGCATTTT.

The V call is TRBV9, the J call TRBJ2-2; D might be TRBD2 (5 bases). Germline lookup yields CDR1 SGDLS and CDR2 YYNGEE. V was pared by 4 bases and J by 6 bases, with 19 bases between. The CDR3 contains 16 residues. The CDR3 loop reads CASSPSEISAAGELFF. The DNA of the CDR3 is TGTGCCAGCAGCCCCAGTGAGATTAGCGCGGCCGGGGAGCTGTTTTTT.

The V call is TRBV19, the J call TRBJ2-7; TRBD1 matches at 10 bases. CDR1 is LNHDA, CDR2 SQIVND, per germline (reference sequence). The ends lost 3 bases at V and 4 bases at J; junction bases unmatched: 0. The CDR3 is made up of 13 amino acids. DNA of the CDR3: TGTGCCAGTAGTATGGGACAGGGGTACGAGCAGTACTTC. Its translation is CASSMGQGYEQYF.

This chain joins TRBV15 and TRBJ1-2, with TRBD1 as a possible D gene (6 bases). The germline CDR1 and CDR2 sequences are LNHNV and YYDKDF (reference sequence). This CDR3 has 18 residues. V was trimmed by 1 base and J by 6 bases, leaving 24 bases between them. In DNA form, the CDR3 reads TGTGCCACCAGCAGAGTAGGAGCCTCGATAGGGAACAGGGATGGCTACACCTTC. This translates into CATSRVGASIGNRDGYTF.

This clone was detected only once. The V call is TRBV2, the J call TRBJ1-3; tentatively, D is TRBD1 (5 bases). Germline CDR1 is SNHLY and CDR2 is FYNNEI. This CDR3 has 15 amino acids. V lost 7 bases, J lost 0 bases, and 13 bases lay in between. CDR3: CASTRDGGSGNTIYF. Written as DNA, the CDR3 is TGTGCCAGCACCCGGGACGGGGGCTCTGGAAACACCATATATTTT.

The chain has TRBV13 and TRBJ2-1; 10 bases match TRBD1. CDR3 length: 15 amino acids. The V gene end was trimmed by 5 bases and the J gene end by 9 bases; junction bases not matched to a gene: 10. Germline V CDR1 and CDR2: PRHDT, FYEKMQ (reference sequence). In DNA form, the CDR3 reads TGTGCCAGCAGCGCTGGGACAGGGGAAGAAGCTGAGCAGTTCTTC. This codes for CASSAGTGEEAEQFF.

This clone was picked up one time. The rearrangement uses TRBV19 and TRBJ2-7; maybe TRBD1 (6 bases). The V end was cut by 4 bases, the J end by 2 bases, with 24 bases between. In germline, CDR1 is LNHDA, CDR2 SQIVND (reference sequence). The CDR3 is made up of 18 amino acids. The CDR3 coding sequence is TGTGCCAGTAGTACCGCTCTCCTCACGACAGGCGGCCCCTACGAGCAGTACTTC. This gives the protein CASSTALLTTGGPYEQYF.

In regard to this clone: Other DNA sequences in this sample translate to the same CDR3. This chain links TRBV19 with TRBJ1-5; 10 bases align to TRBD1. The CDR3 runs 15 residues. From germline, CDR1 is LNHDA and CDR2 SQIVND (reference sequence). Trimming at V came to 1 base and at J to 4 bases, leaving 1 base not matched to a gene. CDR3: CASSIGTGGNQPQHF. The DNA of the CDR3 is TGTGCCAGTAGTATAGGGACAGGGGGAAATCAGCCCCAGCATTTT. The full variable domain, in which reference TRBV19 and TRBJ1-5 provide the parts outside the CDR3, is DGGITQSPKYLFRKEGQNVTLSCEQNLNHDAMYWYRQDPGQGLRLIYYSQIVNDFQKGDIAEGYSVSREKKESFPLTVTSAQKNPTAFYLCASSIGTGGNQPQHFGDGTRLSIL.

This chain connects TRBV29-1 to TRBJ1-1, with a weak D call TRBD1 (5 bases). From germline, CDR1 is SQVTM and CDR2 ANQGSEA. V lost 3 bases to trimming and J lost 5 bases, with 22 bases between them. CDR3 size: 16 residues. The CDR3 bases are TGCAGCGTTGAGGGGAAGTGGGGGGGGGAGAGAACTGAAGCTTTCTTT. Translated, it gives CSVEGKWGGERTEAFF.

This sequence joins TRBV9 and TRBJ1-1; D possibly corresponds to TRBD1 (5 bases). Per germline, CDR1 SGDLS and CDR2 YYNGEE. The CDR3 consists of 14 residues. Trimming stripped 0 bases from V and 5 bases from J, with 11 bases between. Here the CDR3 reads CASSVASGGTEAFF. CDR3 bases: TGTGCCAGCAGCGTAGCTTCGGGGGGGACTGAAGCTTTCTTT.

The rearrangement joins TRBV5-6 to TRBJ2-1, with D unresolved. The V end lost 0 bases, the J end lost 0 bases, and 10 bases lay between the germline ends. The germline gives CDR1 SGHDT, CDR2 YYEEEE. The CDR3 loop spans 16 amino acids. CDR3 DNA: TGTGCCAGCAGCTTGGGTGTCCTTCGCTCCTACAATGAGCAGTTCTTC. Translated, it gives CASSLGVLRSYNEQFF.

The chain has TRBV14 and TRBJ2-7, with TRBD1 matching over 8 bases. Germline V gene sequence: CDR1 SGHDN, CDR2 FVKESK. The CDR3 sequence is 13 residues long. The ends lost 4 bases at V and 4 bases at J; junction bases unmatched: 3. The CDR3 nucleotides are TGTGCCAGCAGCCGGACAGGGAATTACGAGCAGTACTTC. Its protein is CASSRTGNYEQYF. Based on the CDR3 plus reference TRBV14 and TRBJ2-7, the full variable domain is EAGVTQFPSHSVIEKGQTVTLRCDPISGHDNLYWYRRVMGKEIKFLLHFVKESKQDESGMPNNRFLAERTGGTYSTLKVQPAELEDSGVYFCASSRTGNYEQYFGPGTRLTVT.

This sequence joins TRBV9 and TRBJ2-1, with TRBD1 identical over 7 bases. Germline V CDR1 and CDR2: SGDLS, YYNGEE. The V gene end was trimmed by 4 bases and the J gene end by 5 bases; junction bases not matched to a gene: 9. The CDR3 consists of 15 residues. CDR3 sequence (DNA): TGTGCCAGCAGCACTCCCCCGGGACAGCACAATGAGCAGTTCTTC. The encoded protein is CASSTPPGQHNEQFF.

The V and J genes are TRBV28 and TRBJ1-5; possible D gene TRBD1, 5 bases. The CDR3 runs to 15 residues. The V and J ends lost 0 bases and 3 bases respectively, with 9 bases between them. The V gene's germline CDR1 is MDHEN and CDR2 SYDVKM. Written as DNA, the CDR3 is TGTGCCAGCAGTTTATGGGGGCACGACAATCAGCCCCAGCATTTT. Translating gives CASSLWGHDNQPQHF.

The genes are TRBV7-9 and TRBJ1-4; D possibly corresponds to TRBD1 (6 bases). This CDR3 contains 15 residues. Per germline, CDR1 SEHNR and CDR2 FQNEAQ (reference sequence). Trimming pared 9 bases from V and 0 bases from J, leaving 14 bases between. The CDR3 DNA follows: TGTGCCAGTAAAAGCGGGGGCGCAACTAATGAAAAACTGTTTTTT. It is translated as CASKSGGATNEKLFF.

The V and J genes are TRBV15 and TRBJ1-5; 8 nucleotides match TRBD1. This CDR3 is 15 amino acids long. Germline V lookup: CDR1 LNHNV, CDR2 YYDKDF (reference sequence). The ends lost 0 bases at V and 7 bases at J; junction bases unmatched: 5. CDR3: CATSRDRTGKQPQHF. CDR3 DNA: TGTGCCACCAGCAGAGATAGGACAGGGAAGCAGCCCCAGCATTTT.

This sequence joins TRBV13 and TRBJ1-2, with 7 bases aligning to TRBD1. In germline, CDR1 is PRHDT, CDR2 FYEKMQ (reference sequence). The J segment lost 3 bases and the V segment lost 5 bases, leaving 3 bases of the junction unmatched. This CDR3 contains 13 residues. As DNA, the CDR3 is TGTGCCAGCAGCACCGGACAGGACTATGGCTACACCTTC. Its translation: CASSTGQDYGYTF.

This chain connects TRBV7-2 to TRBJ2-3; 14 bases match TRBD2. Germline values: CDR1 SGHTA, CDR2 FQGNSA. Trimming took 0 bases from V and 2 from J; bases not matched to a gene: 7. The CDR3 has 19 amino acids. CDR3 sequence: CASSLAPGLAGAFTDTQYF. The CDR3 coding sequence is TGTGCCAGCAGCTTAGCGCCGGGACTAGCGGGGGCCTTCACAGATACGCAGTATTTT.

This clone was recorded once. The CDR3 DNA reads TGTGCCAGCAGCTCGGGGACAGCCGTTTGGGAGACCCAGTACTTC. Protein: CASSSGTAVWETQYF. The J gene is TRBJ2-5, the V gene TRBV7-6; TRBD1 agrees at 7 bases. V lost 4 bases to trimming and J lost 5 bases; unmatched junction nucleotides: 10. CDR3 length: 15 residues. Germline CDR1 is SGHVS and CDR2 is FNYEAQ.

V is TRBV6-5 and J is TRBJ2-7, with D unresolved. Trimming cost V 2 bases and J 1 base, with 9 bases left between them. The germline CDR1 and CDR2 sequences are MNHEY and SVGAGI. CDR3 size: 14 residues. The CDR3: CASSYDPVSYEQYF. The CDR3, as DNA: TGTGCCAGCAGTTACGATCCGGTTTCCTACGAGCAGTACTTC.

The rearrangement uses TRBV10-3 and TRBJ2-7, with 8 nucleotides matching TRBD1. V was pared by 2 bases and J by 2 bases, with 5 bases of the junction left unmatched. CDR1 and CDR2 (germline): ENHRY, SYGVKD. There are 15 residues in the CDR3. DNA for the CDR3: TGTGCCATCAGTGAGACCGGGACAGGAACCTACGAGCAGTACTTC. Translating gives CAISETGTGTYEQYF.

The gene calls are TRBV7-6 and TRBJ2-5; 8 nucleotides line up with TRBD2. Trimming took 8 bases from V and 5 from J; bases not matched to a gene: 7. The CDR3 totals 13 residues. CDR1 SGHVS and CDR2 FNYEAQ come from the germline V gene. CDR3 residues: CASVAGGTETQYF. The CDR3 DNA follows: TGTGCCAGCGTGGCGGGGGGAACGGAGACCCAGTACTTC.